This is a list of T cell receptor beta chains from one sample in a study of PD-1 blockade in mismatch repair-deficient tumors. Using immunoSEQ multiplex PCR, the repertoire was profiled, and TCRdb retains in-frame clones only, with some absent. The sample has 30,000 to 45,000 clones, about 88% seen once. This specimen consisted of peripheral blood, obtained 76 weeks after starting pembrolizumab. All receptors derive from an adult with mismatch repair-deficient cancer. The CDR3 runs from the conserved cysteine through the conserved F or W. The order of the fields is V gene, D gene, J gene, clone size, CDR3 protein, CDR3 DNA. A D gene is named only where the DNA matches it firmly. The size of a clone is reported for some rows only, either as once, few or many, or as a class for expanded clones.

TRBV5-4	.	TRBJ2-5	.	CASRRLGGKETQYF	TGTGCCAGCAGGCGCTTAGGCGGGAAAGAGACCCAGTACTTC
TRBV9	.	TRBJ1-4	once	CASSPSDSSQSNEKLFF	TGTGCCAGCAGCCCATCCGACAGCAGCCAAAGTAATGAAAAACTGTTTTTT
TRBV5-4	.	TRBJ1-5	.	CASSGGVDQPQHF	TGTGCCAGCAGCGGGGGGGTTGATCAGCCCCAGCATTTT
TRBV7-3	TRBD1	TRBJ1-1	.	CASSVGTGGFGTEAFF	TGTGCCAGCAGCGTCGGGACAGGGGGCTTTGGCACTGAAGCTTTCTTT
TRBV18	TRBD1	TRBJ1-5	.	CASSPRPDRDQPQHF	TGTGCCAGCTCACCACGCCCGGACAGGGATCAGCCCCAGCATTTT
TRBV5-1	.	TRBJ1-5	.	CASSLSFSGGGQPQHF	TGCGCCAGCAGCTTATCATTTTCCGGGGGAGGTCAGCCCCAGCATTTT
TRBV7-8	.	TRBJ2-7	.	CASSLFLGSLGEQYF	TGTGCCAGCAGCTTATTCCTCGGGTCTTTGGGGGAGCAGTACTTC
TRBV5-5	.	TRBJ2-7	.	CASSLAIGLSFEQYF	TGTGCCAGCAGCTTGGCCATTGGACTGTCTTTCGAGCAGTACTTC
TRBV29-1	.	TRBJ2-7	.	CSAAGGAYEQYF	TGCAGCGCCGCAGGGGGGGCCTACGAGCAGTACTTC
TRBV30	.	TRBJ1-2	.	CAWTDGRYGYTF	TGTGCCTGGACGGACGGACGCTATGGCTACACCTTC
TRBV18	TRBD2	TRBJ2-7	.	CASSPSGLAGGEQYF	TGTGCCAGCTCACCATCCGGACTAGCGGGGGGCGAGCAGTACTTC
TRBV7-3	.	TRBJ1-3	.	CASSSGRGLGNTIYF	TGTGCCAGCAGCTCAGGTCGGGGTCTTGGAAACACCATATATTTT
TRBV19	.	TRBJ1-4	.	CASGTGGANEKLFF	TGTGCCAGTGGAACAGGTGGGGCTAATGAAAAACTGTTTTTT
TRBV27	.	TRBJ1-1	.	CASSQGTEAFF	TGTGCCAGCAGTCAAGGGACTGAAGCTTTCTTT